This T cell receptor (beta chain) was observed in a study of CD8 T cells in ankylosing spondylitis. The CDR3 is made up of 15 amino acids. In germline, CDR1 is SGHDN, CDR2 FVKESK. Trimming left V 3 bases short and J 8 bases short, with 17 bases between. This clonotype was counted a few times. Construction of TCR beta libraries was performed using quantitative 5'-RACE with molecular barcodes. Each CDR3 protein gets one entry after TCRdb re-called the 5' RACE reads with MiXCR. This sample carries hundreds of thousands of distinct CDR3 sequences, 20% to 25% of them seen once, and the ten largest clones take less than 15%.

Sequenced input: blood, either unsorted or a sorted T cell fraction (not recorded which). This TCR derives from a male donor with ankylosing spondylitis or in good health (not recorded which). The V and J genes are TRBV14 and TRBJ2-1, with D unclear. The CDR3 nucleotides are TGTGCCAGCAGCCACCTCAGTTCTCCTACGGATGAGCAGTTCTTC. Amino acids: CASSHLSSPTDEQFF.